Shown below are 29 T cell receptor beta chains from a single sample sequenced in a study of T-cell reconstitution after alpha-beta-depleted transplantation in children (dated by TCRdb to 2016 to 2017). Library method: PCR. The reads were generated on an Illumina HiSeq 2500. To normalize quantification of the TCRbeta repertoire, the TCR libraries were built with molecular barcoding that relied on unique molecular identifiers. TCRdb reran the public reads through fastp at Q25 and MiXCR, keeping productive beta chains. Rows merge per CDR3 protein into single entries with the most common DNA and genes. Counted in this sample were a few hundred thousand distinct CDR3 sequences; roughly 27% of them appeared once. The top ten constitute about 35% of the sample. This specimen's treatment or condition label, interpreted: allogeneic hematopoietic cell transplantation with graft depleted of TCRalphabeta T cells and CD19 B cells.

Sequenced here: PBMCs, sampled before TCRalphabeta/CD19-depleted stem cell transplant. The receptor source for this set is a boy under two years old with Wiskott-Aldrich syndrome, due to receive a stem cell transplant.

This clonotype was counted between two and nine times. J is TRBJ1-4 and V is TRBV5-1; TRBD1 might be the D (6 bases). V lost 4 bases and J 8 bases, leaving 12 bases between the germline ends. The CDR3 sequence is 13 residues long. Germline values: CDR1 SGHRS, CDR2 YFSETQ. The CDR3 DNA is TGCGCCAGCAGCCGGGACATCGAAGAAAAACTGTTTTTT. It yields the protein CASSRDIEEKLFF.

This rearrangement joins TRBV29-1 to TRBJ2-5; perhaps D is TRBD1 or TRBD2 (5 bases each). The V gene's germline CDR1 is SQVTM and CDR2 ANQGSEA. Trimming pared 3 bases from V and 4 bases from J, leaving 15 bases between. The CDR3 covers 14 residues. The CDR3 reads CSVDRRGVRETQYF. In DNA form, the CDR3 reads TGCAGCGTTGACAGGAGAGGGGTTCGAGAGACCCAGTACTTC.

This chain connects TRBV28 to TRBJ2-7; D is perhaps TRBD2 (6 bases). The V end lost 3 bases, the J end lost 2 bases, and 20 bases lay between the germline ends. Germline lookup yields CDR1 MDHEN and CDR2 SYDVKM. The CDR3 contains 17 residues. CDR3 sequence reads: CASSFRSGGAVAYEQYF. CDR3 nucleotides: TGTGCCAGCAGTTTTAGGTCCGGGGGAGCGGTGGCCTACGAGCAGTACTTC.

This clonotype was seen only a few times. The genes are TRBV28 and TRBJ2-3; 7 bases match TRBD2. V trimming: 5 bases; J trimming: 7 bases; junction bases outside the gene matches: 9. The CDR3 loop spans 14 amino acids. CDR1 MDHEN and CDR2 SYDVKM come from the germline V gene. The CDR3 is CASSPRGVPNTQYF. The CDR3 DNA follows: TGTGCCAGCAGTCCTCGGGGGGTTCCGAATACGCAGTATTTT.

The chain carries TRBV30 and TRBJ2-5, with 10 bases identical to TRBD1. Germline trimming cut 5 bases from V and 4 bases from J; bases unmatched to any gene: 10. The CDR3 spans 15 residues. Germline V gene data show CDR1 as GTSNPN and CDR2 as SVGIG (reference sequence). CDR3 sequence reads: CAWGTGTGEVETQYF. As DNA, the CDR3 is TGTGCCTGGGGCACCGGGACAGGGGAAGTAGAGACCCAGTACTTC.

The chain combines TRBV12-3 or TRBV12-4 with TRBJ2-1, with 9 bases aligning to TRBD2. This CDR3 comprises 18 residues. V shed 3 bases and J 6 bases; nucleotides not matched to a gene: 15. In DNA form, the CDR3 reads TGTGCCAGCAGTTTTTTCTCCCTTGGCGGGAGGGGTTTCAATGAGCAGTTCTTC. It yields the protein CASSFFSLGGRGFNEQFF.

V is TRBV28 and J is TRBJ2-3; D tentatively fits TRBD1 or TRBD2 (5 bases each). The CDR3 extends over 15 amino acids. The V gene lost 5 bases and the J gene lost 6 bases, with 18 bases spanning the gap. Looked up from germline, CDR1 is MDHEN and CDR2 is SYDVKM. The CDR3 DNA reads as TGTGCCAGCAGTGAAACAAGAGGGGCTCGGGATACGCAGTATTTT. The encoded protein is CASSETRGARDTQYF.

As regards this clonotype: At one of its ends the junction is not consistent with the germline gene, which may arise from a read error. The chain links TRBV5-1 to TRBJ2-2; a weak D match, TRBD2 (5 bases). Germline assignment: CDR1 SGHRS and CDR2 YFSETQ. This CDR3 spans 17 amino acids. The CDR3 DNA reads as TGCGCCAGCAGCTTGCTGGGCCTGAACGCGAACACCGGGGTGCTGTTTTTT. Amino acid sequence: CASSLLGLNANTGVLFF.

This clonotype has a handful of counts. The chain combines TRBV6-5 with TRBJ1-3, with D maybe TRBD1 (6 bases). Between the trimmed V and J ends, which lost 0 bases and 4 bases, there was a span of 10 bases. CDR1 and CDR2 (germline): MNHEY, SVGAGI. The CDR3 contains 15 residues. Written as DNA, the CDR3 is TGTGCCAGCAGTTACTCAGAGGGGGTCGGAAACACCATATATTTT. Translated: CASSYSEGVGNTIYF.

This clonotype has more than one count but fewer than ten. The V gene is TRBV10-2, the J gene TRBJ2-3; D remains ambiguous. CDR1 and CDR2 from the germline V gene are WSHSY and SAAADI. The CDR3 is 13 residues long. The V and J ends lost 6 bases and 5 bases respectively, with 12 bases between them. The CDR3 region has the DNA TGCGCCAGCAGGTTCCTTAACGGAGATACGCAGTATTTT. Its translation: CASRFLNGDTQYF.

The CDR3 loop reads CASNRDRGETQYF. The CDR3 DNA sequence: TGTGCCAGCAACCGGGACAGGGGAGAGACCCAGTACTTC. The gene calls are TRBV2 and TRBJ2-5; 10 nucleotides match TRBD1. The CDR3 length is 13 residues. The ends lost 7 bases at V and 4 bases at J; junction bases unmatched: 3. Per germline, CDR1 SNHLY and CDR2 FYNNEI.

This clonotype was detected only a few times. The V and J genes are TRBV19 and TRBJ2-1; possible D gene TRBD2, 6 bases. The CDR3 is made up of 16 amino acids. V lost 1 base and J lost 3, with 13 bases in between. Germline values: CDR1 LNHDA, CDR2 SQIVND (reference sequence). Here the CDR3 reads CASSIGSEGFYNEQFF. The CDR3 DNA follows: TGTGCCAGTAGTATAGGGTCGGAGGGGTTCTACAATGAGCAGTTCTTC.

In its sample, this clonotype was seen a few times. This rearrangement joins TRBV11-2 to TRBJ2-1; 8 nucleotides line up with TRBD2. Germline CDR1 is SGHAT and CDR2 is FQNNGV. The V gene end was trimmed by 5 bases and the J gene end by 5 bases; junction bases not matched to a gene: 5. The CDR3 is 14 residues long. Here the CDR3 DNA reads TGTGCCAGCAGCCCATTAGCGGGAAACAATGAGCAGTTCTTC. Translating gives CASSPLAGNNEQFF.

The chain uses TRBV29-1 and TRBJ2-2; D may match TRBD1 or TRBD2 (5 bases each). The CDR3 length is 15 residues. Trimming shortened V by 6 bases and J by 6 bases, and 20 bases separated the two germline ends. The germline CDR1 and CDR2 sequences are SQVTM and ANQGSEA. The CDR3 loop reads CSVRGWGKKAGELFF. DNA for the CDR3: TGCAGCGTCCGGGGTTGGGGCAAGAAGGCCGGGGAGCTGTTTTTT.

The V call is TRBV24-1, the J call TRBJ2-1; 8 nucleotides line up with TRBD1. Trimming took 4 bases from V and 0 from J; bases not matched to a gene: 4. The CDR3 runs to 16 residues. Germline CDR1 reads KGHDR; CDR2 reads SFDVKD. The CDR3 spells CATSDSGTGSYNEQFF. The CDR3 DNA follows: TGTGCCACCAGTGACTCCGGGACAGGCTCCTACAATGAGCAGTTCTTC.

The rearrangement uses TRBV7-2 and TRBJ1-1; D remains unclear. CDR3 length: 14 amino acids. Looked up from germline, CDR1 is SGHTA and CDR2 is FQGNSA. Trimming removed 1 base from V and 4 bases from J, with 10 bases in between. The CDR3 DNA reads TGTGCCAGCAGCTTAGAGTTCAGCGCCACTGAAGCTTTCTTT. Translated, it gives CASSLEFSATEAFF.

The chain recombines TRBV20-1 with TRBJ1-4; D is perhaps TRBD1 (5 bases). CDR1 and CDR2 (germline): DFQATT, SNEGSKA (reference sequence). The CDR3 length is 15 residues. Trimming took 3 bases from V and 7 from J, leaving 18 bases between them. In nucleotides, the CDR3 is TGCAGTGCTAGGAAGCCGGGGCAGGTTACTGAAAAACTGTTTTTT. Translation gives CSARKPGQVTEKLFF.

There are many counts of this clonotype. The rearrangement uses TRBV7-9 and TRBJ2-7; D is undetermined. This CDR3 region has 13 residues. Germline lookup yields CDR1 SEHNR and CDR2 FQNEAQ (reference sequence). The V end lost 1 base, the J end lost 6 bases, and 10 bases lay between the germline ends. The CDR3 region has the DNA TGTGCCAGCAGCTTAGATCGGGTTGGCGAGCAGTACTTC. Encoded protein: CASSLDRVGEQYF. The entire variable domain, with the rest obtained from reference TRBV7-9 and TRBJ2-7, is as follows: DTGVSQNPRHKITKRGQNVTFRCDPISEHNRLYWYRQTLGQGPEFLTYFQNEAQLEKSRLLSDRFSAERPKGSFSTLEIQRTEQGDSAMYLCASSLDRVGEQYFGPGTRLTVT.

In DNA, the CDR3 is TGTGCCAGCAGTGAAACACTTCAGACGGGCTACACCTTC. Translation: CASSETLQTGYTF. The rearrangement links TRBV2 to TRBJ1-2; D is unresolved. CDR1 SNHLY and CDR2 FYNNEI come from the germline V gene. Trimming left V 2 bases short and J 8 bases short, with 12 bases between. The length of the CDR3 is 13 residues.

The chain combines TRBV10-3 with TRBJ1-5; D not certain. Germline CDR1 is ENHRY and CDR2 is SYGVKD. The CDR3 length is 14 residues. V lost 4 bases and J 0 bases, leaving 7 bases between the germline ends. The CDR3 coding sequence is TGTGCCATCAGTGGACTGCTTAGCAATCAGCCCCAGCATTTT. It encodes CAISGLLSNQPQHF.

This clonotype was observed a handful of times. The chain carries TRBV20-1 and TRBJ2-1; D is possibly TRBD1 (5 bases). Germline assignment: CDR1 DFQATT and CDR2 SNEGSKA (reference sequence). Trimming removed 3 bases at V and 7 bases at J, with 10 bases between. This CDR3 spans 12 amino acids. The CDR3: CSASRAGNEQFF. The DNA of the CDR3 is TGCAGTGCTAGCAGGGCTGGGAATGAGCAGTTCTTC.

The rearrangement links TRBV5-1 to TRBJ2-1, with 8 bases fitting TRBD2. Germline CDR1 is SGHRS and CDR2 is YFSETQ. The ends lost 4 bases at V and 8 bases at J; junction bases unmatched: 8. The CDR3 is 14 amino acids. CDR3 amino acids: CASSDAGLGDEQFF. The CDR3 coding sequence is TGCGCCAGCAGCGACGCGGGACTAGGCGATGAGCAGTTCTTC. The whole variable domain, filled in from reference TRBV5-1 and TRBJ2-1, reads KAGVTQTPRYLIKTRGQQVTLSCSPISGHRSVSWYQQTPGQGLQFLFEYFSETQRNKGNFPGRFSGRQFSNSRSEMNVSTLELGDSALYLCASSDAGLGDEQFFGPGTRLTVL.

This clonotype showed up just a few times. The CDR3 DNA sequence: TGTGCCATCAGGGGGACTAGCGGGCCCCCTGACGAGCAGTACTTC. Translation gives CAIRGTSGPPDEQYF. V and J are TRBV10-3 and TRBJ2-7; 12 positions match TRBD2. The CDR3 loop spans 15 amino acids. V lost 6 bases, J lost 5 bases, and 8 bases stayed unmatched. In germline, CDR1 is ENHRY, CDR2 SYGVKD.

This clonotype was counted only a few times. The rearrangement links TRBV12-3 or TRBV12-4 to TRBJ2-7; a weak D match, TRBD1 (6 bases). Trimming took 2 bases from V and 3 from J, leaving 11 bases between them. The CDR3 sequence is 14 residues long. CDR3 bases: TGTGCCAGCAGTTTAATCCCAGGGGACTACGAGCAGTACTTC. Amino acid sequence: CASSLIPGDYEQYF.

This clonotype was seen only a few times. The chain combines TRBV27 with TRBJ2-1, with 13 bases that match TRBD2. The CDR3 is 15 amino acids. V trimming: 2 bases; J trimming: 14 bases; junction bases outside the gene matches: 9. CDR1 and CDR2 from the germline V gene are MNHEY and SMNVEV (reference sequence). The CDR3: CASSLPGLAGEYEFF. The DNA of the CDR3 is TGTGCCAGCAGTTTACCAGGACTAGCGGGAGAATACGAGTTCTTC.

On this clonotype itself: Mismatch with germline at one junction end may stem from a read error. V usage is TRBV20-1 and J usage is TRBJ2-1, with 11 bases matching TRBD2. The CDR3 has 12 amino acids. Looked up from germline, CDR1 is DFQATT and CDR2 is SNEGSKA (reference sequence). CDR3 bases: TGCAGTCCTAGCGGGAGGATGCATGAGCAGTTCTTC. Its protein product is CSPSGRMHEQFF.

J is TRBJ2-1 and V is TRBV11-2; D might be TRBD2 (6 bases). There are 16 residues in the CDR3. Germline CDR1 SGHAT, CDR2 FQNNGV. The V end lost 5 bases, the J end lost 6 bases, and 20 bases lay between the germline ends. The CDR3 loop is CASSPRSRGGGNEQFF. In DNA form, the CDR3 reads TGTGCCAGCAGCCCCCGATCAAGGGGAGGCGGCAATGAGCAGTTCTTC.

This clonotype has a handful of counts. The rearrangement uses TRBV2 and TRBJ2-3; possibly TRBD1 for D (5 bases). The CDR3 sequence is 14 residues long. Deletions cut 10 bases from V and 2 bases from J, with 16 bases between. The germline V gene has CDR1 SNHLY and CDR2 FYNNEI. The DNA of the CDR3 is TGTGCCACCGCGTACCGACAGCCCACAGATACGCAGTATTTT. Protein product: CATAYRQPTDTQYF.

V gene TRBV27 combines with J gene TRBJ2-1; D possibly corresponds to TRBD2 (6 bases). Trimming left V 5 bases short and J 8 bases short, with 19 bases between. CDR1 is MNHEY, CDR2 SMNVEV, per germline (reference sequence). This CDR3 comprises 15 residues. DNA for the CDR3: TGTGCCAGCAGTCCGCGGAGGGAATTTGGCTATGAGCAGTTCTTC. It specifies CASSPRREFGYEQFF.